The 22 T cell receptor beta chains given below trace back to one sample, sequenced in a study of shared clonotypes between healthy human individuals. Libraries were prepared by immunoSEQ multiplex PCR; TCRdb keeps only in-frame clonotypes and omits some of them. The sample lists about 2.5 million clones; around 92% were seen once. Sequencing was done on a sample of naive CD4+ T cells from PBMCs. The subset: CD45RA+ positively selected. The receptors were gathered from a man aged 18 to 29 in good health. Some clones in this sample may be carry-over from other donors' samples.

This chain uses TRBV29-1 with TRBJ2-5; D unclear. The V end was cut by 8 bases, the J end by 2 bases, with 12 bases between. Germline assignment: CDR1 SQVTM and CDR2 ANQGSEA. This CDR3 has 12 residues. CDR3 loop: CSHSHIQETQYF. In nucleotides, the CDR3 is TGCAGCCATAGCCACATTCAAGAGACCCAGTACTTC. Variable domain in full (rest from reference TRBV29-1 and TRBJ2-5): SAVISQKPSRDICQRGTSLTIQCQVDSQVTMMFWYRQQPGQSLTLIATANQGSEATYESGFVIDKFPISRPNLTFSTLTVSNMSPEDSSIYLCSHSHIQETQYFGPGTRLLVL.

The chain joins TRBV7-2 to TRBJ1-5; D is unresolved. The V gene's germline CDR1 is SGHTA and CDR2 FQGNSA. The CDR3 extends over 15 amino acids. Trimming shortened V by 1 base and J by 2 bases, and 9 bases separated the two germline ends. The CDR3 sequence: CASSLEARGNQPQHF. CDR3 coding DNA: TGTGCCAGCAGCTTAGAGGCGAGGGGCAATCAGCCCCAGCATTTT.

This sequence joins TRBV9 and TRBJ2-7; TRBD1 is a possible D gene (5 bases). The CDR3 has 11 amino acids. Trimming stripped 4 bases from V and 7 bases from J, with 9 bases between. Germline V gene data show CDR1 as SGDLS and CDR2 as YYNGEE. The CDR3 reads CASSNAGEQYF. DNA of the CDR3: TGTGCCAGCAGCAACGCAGGGGAGCAGTACTTC.

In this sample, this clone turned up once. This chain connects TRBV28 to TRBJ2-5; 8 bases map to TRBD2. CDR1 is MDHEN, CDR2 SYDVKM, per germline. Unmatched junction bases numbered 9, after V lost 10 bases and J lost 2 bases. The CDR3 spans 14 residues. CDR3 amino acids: CATSLGLAQETQYF. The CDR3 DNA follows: TGTGCCACTAGCCTTGGACTAGCACAAGAGACCCAGTACTTC.

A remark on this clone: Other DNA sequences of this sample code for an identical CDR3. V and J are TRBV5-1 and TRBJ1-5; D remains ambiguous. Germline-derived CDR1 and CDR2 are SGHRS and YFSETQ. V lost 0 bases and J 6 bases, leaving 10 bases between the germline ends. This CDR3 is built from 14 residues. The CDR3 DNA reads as TGCGCCAGCAGCTTGGATCCGGGAGGTCAGCCCCAGCATTTT. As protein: CASSLDPGGQPQHF.

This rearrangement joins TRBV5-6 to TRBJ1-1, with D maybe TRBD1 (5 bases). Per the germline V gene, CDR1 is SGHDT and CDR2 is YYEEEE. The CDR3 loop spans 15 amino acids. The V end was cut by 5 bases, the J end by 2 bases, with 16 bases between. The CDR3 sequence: CASSSNGGANTEAFF. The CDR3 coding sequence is TGTGCCAGCAGTTCGAATGGAGGGGCCAACACTGAAGCTTTCTTT.

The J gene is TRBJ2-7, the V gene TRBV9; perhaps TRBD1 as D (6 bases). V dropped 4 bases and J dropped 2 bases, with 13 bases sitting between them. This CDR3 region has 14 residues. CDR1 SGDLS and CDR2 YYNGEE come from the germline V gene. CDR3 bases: TGTGCCAGCAGCAGGGCAGGGGCGACCTACGAGCAGTACTTC. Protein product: CASSRAGATYEQYF.

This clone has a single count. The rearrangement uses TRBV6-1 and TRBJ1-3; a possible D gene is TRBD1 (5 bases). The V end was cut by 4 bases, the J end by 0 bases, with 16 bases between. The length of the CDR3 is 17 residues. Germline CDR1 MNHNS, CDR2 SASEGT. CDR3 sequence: CASSARDWGTSGNTIYF. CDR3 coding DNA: TGTGCCAGCAGTGCCCGGGATTGGGGCACCTCTGGAAACACCATATATTTT.

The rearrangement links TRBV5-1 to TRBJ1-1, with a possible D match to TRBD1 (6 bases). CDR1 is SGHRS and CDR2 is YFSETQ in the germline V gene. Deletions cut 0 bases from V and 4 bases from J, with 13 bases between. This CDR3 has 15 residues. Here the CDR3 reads CASSLVGGQSTEAFF. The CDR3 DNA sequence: TGCGCCAGCAGCTTGGTCGGGGGGCAGAGCACTGAAGCTTTCTTT.

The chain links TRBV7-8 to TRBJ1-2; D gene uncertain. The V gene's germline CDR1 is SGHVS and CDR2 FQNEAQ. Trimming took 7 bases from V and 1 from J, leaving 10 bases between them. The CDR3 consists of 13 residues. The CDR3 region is CASTRGINYGYTF. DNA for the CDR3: TGTGCCAGCACTCGGGGAATTAACTATGGCTACACCTTC. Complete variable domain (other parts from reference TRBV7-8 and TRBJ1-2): GAGVSQSPRYKVAKRGQDVALRCDPISGHVSLFWYQQALGQGPEFLTYFQNEAQLDKSGLPSDRFFAERPEGSVSTLKIQRTQQEDSAVYLCASTRGINYGYTFGSGTRLTVV.

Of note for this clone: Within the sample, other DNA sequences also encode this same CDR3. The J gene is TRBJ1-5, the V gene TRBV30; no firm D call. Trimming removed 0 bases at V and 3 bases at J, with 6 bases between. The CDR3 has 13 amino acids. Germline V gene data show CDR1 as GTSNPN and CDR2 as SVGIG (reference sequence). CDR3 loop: CAWSVQVNQPQHF. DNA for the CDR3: TGTGCCTGGAGTGTCCAGGTCAATCAGCCCCAGCATTTT.

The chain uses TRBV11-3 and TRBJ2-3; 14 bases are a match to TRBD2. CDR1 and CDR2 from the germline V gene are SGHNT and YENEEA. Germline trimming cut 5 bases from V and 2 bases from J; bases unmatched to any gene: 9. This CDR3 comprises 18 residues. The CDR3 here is CASSLGTSGRTLTDTQYF. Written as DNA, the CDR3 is TGTGCCAGCAGCCTGGGGACTAGCGGGAGAACCCTCACAGATACGCAGTATTTT.

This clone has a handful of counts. The CDR3 region has the DNA TGTGCCAGCAGTGAAGACAGGGGGCACACTGAAGCTTTCTTT. This encodes CASSEDRGHTEAFF. The chain couples TRBV25-1 to TRBJ1-1; 10 bases are a match to TRBD1. The CDR3 has 14 amino acids. Germline V gene data show CDR1 as MGHDK and CDR2 as SYGVNS. The V segment lost 2 bases and the J segment 3 bases; nucleotides outside the gene matches: 0. The full variable domain, rest sourced from reference TRBV25-1 and TRBJ1-1, is EADIYQTPRYLVIGTGKKITLECSQTMGHDKMYWYQQDPGMELHLIHYSYGVNSTEKGDLSSESTVSRIRTEHFPLTLESARPSHTSQYLCASSEDRGHTEAFFGQGTRLTVV.

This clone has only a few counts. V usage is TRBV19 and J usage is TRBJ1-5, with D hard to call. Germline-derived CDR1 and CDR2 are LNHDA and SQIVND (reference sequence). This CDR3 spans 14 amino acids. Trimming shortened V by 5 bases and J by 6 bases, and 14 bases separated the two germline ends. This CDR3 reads CASSSPTTSQPQHF. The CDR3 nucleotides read TGTGCCAGTAGTTCTCCAACGACGAGTCAGCCCCAGCATTTT.

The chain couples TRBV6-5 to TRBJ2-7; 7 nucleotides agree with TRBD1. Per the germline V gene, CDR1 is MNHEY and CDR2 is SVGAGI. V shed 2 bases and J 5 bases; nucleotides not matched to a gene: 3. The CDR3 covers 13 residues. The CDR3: CASSYTDRDEQYF. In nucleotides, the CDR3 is TGTGCCAGCAGTTACACCGACAGGGACGAGCAGTACTTC.

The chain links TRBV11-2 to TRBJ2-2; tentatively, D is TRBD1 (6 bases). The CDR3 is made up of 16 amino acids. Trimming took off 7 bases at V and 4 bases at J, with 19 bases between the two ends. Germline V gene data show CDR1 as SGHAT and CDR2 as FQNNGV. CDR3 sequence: CASTPLPGHITGELFF. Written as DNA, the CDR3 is TGTGCCAGCACCCCGCTACCGGGACACATCACCGGGGAGCTGTTTTTT.

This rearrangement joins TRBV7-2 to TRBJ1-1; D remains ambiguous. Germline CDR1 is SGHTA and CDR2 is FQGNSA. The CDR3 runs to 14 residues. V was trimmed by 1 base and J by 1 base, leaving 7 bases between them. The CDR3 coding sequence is TGTGCCAGCAGCTTAGGATCCGCGAACACTGAAGCTTTCTTT. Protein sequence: CASSLGSANTEAFF.

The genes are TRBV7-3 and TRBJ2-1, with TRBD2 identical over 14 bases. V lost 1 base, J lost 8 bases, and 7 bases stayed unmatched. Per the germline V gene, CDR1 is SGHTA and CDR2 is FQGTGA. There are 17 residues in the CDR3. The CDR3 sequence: CASSLRTSGRKNDEQFF. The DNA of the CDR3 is TGTGCCAGCAGCTTAAGGACTAGCGGGAGGAAAAACGATGAGCAGTTCTTC. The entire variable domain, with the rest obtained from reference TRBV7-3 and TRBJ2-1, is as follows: GAGVSQTPSNKVTEKGKYVELRCDPISGHTALYWYRQSLGQGPEFLIYFQGTGAADDSGLPNDRFFAVRPEGSVSTLKIQRTERGDSAVYLCASSLRTSGRKNDEQFFGPGTRLTVL.

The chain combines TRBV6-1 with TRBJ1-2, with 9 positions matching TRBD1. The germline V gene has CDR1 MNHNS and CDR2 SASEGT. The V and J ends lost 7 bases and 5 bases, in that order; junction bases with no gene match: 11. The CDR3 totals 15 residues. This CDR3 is CASILNTGTGYGYTF. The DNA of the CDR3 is TGTGCCAGCATCCTTAATACCGGGACAGGGTATGGCTACACCTTC.

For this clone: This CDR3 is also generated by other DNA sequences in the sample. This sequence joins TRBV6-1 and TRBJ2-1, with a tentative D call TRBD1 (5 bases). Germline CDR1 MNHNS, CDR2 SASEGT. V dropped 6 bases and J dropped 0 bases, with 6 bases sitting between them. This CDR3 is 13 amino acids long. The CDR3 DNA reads TGTGCCAGCAGGACAGACTCCTACAATGAGCAGTTCTTC. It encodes CASRTDSYNEQFF.

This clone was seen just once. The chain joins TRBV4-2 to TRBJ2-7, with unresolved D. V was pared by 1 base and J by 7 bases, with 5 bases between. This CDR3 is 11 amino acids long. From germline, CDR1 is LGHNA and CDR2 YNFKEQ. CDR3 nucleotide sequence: TGTGCCAGCAGCCAAGGGGCTGAGCAGTACTTC. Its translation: CASSQGAEQYF.

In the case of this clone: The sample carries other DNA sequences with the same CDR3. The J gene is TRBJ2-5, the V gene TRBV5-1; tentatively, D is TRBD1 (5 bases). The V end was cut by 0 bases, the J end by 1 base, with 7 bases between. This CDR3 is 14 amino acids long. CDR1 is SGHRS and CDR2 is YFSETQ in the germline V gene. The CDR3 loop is CASSLGTGQETQYF. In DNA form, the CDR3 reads TGCGCCAGCAGCTTGGGTACAGGCCAAGAGACCCAGTACTTC. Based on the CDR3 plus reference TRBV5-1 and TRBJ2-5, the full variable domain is KAGVTQTPRYLIKTRGQQVTLSCSPISGHRSVSWYQQTPGQGLQFLFEYFSETQRNKGNFPGRFSGRQFSNSRSEMNVSTLELGDSALYLCASSLGTGQETQYFGPGTRLLVL.